This T cell receptor beta chain was retrieved from a study of CD8+CD57+ T cells in acquired aplastic anemia. Study context: Each DNA sample taken from sorted CD4+ and CD8+ cells came to about 3.4 ug on average. Mean read depth for CD4+ cells from healthy donors was 10 million to 14 million.

For CDR3 and TCR beta VDJ profiling, genomic DNA was the template used. MiXCR, run by TCRdb on the reads, gives a single entry per CDR3 protein. In the table there are 150,000 to 200,000 distinct CDR3 sequences, about three fifths of which are singletons. General study results and limits: Both patients and controls carried the same twenty-nine CD8+ CDR3 sequences.

This CDR3 spans 13 amino acids. V was pared by 3 bases and J by 0 bases, with 5 bases between. Germline loops: CDR1 SGHVS, CDR2 FNYEAQ. Concerning this clonotype itself: Its antigen remains unknown.

The source of this sequence is a human donor in good health. The rearrangement joins TRBV7-6 to TRBJ2-5; no firm D call. Sequencing was carried out using sorted CD4+, CD8+, or CD8+CD57+ T cells (not recorded which) from PBMCs. The CDR3 DNA sequence: TGTGCCAGCAGCTTGGTGTACCAAGAGACCCAGTACTTC. Translation gives CASSLVYQETQYF.